A selection of T cell receptor beta chains follows, all from one sample in a study of beta chain features in type 1 diabetes. Assay used: immunoSEQ multiplex PCR; TCRdb lists only in-frame clones, some missing. This sample yields around 500,000 clones, of which 30% are seen a single time; almost 0.065% belongs to the top ten. Sequenced: naive CD4+ T cells from blood. These receptors came from a man younger than 35 in good health. Each CDR3 is given with its conserved first and last residue. The D gene is left open where the match is weak. Clone size, where shown, is once, few, many, or a class for clones that have expanded.

>.|TRBJ1-4|.|TRBV30
TGTGCCTGGGAGCACGGAGGGAATGAAAAACTGTTTTTT
CAWEHGGNEKLFF
>TRBD1|TRBJ2-5|.|TRBV5-4
TGTGCCAGCAGCGTGGGACAGGGGGAAGAGACCCAGTACTTC
CASSVGQGEETQYF
>TRBD1|TRBJ2-3|.|TRBV30
TGTGCCTGGAGTGTAAGCCCAGGGGGCGAATCAGATACGCAGTATTTT
CAWSVSPGGESDTQYF
>.|TRBJ1-5|.|TRBV30
TGTGCCTGGGCACAGGGTTATCGGCAGCCCCAGCATTTT
CAWAQGYRQPQHF
>.|TRBJ1-5|few|TRBV30
TGTGCCTGGAGTGACAGTCGCAATCAGCCCCAGCATTTT
CAWSDSRNQPQHF
>TRBD1|TRBJ2-5|.|TRBV10-3
TGTGCCATCAGTGGGGGGACAGGGGATCAGACCCAGTACTTC
CAISGGTGDQTQYF
>TRBD1|TRBJ2-7|.|TRBV4-1
TGCGCCAGCAGCTTCCCGGGACAGATCAATTACGAGCAGTACTTC
CASSFPGQINYEQYF
>.|TRBJ2-7|.|TRBV4-1
TGCGCCAGCAGTCTCCAGGAAGGCTCCGGTGGGCAGTACTTC
CASSLQEGSGGQYF
>TRBD2|TRBJ2-5|.|TRBV4-2
TGTGCCAGCAGCCAAGATTTTGGCGGGGGGCCGGAGACCCAGTACTTC
CASSQDFGGGPETQYF
>.|TRBJ2-7|few|TRBV2
TGTGCCAGCAGCACTGATACCTACGAGCAGTACTTC
CASSTDTYEQYF
>.|TRBJ2-2|once|TRBV12-5
TGTGCTAGTGGTTCCGGCTACGGGGAGCTGTTTTTT
CASGSGYGELFF
>TRBD1|TRBJ2-7|once|TRBV5-1
TGCGCCAGCACCCAAACTTTCCCAGGGGGCACCGAGCAGTACTTC
CASTQTFPGGTEQYF
>.|TRBJ1-1|.|TRBV30
TGTGCCTGGAGTGTTGGGACGCACACTGAAGCTTTCTTT
CAWSVGTHTEAFF
>.|TRBJ2-1|.|TRBV14
TGTGCCAGCAGCCAAGGACTGGGCGATGAGCAGTTCTTC
CASSQGLGDEQFF
>TRBD2|TRBJ2-1|once|TRBV5-4
TGTGCCAGCAGCGAGGGACTAGATCCTCGCAATGAGCAGTTCTTC
CASSEGLDPRNEQFF
>.|TRBJ2-1|.|TRBV5-6
TGTGCCAGCAGCTTGGACAGGTACAATGAGCAGTTCTTC
CASSLDRYNEQFF
>.|TRBJ1-5|few|TRBV30
TGTGCCTGGAGTTCCGGTTTGGAACAGCCCCAGCATTTT
CAWSSGLEQPQHF
>.|TRBJ1-2|few|TRBV30
TGTGCCTGGAGTGTATACCGAGGCTACACCTTC
CAWSVYRGYTF
>TRBD1|TRBJ1-4|.|TRBV19
TGTGCCAGTAGTCCCGGACAGGGAAGACTTACTGAAAAACTGTTTTTT
CASSPGQGRLTEKLFF
>TRBD1|TRBJ1-5|.|TRBV13
TGTGCCAGCAGCCCTACTCGGGACAGGGGGTGGCAGCCCCAGCATTTT
CASSPTRDRGWQPQHF
>.|TRBJ2-3|few|TRBV4-1
TGCGCCAGCAGCCAAGACGGTTTTTATGGAACAGATACGCAGTATTTT
CASSQDGFYGTDTQYF
>.|TRBJ2-3|once|TRBV5-1
TGCGCCAGCAGCTTGGTGGTGACTACCTCAACTGATACGCAGTATTTT
CASSLVVTTSTDTQYF
>.|TRBJ2-5|few|TRBV25-1
TGTGCCAGCAGTGCCGCCCGAAGAGCCGAAGAGACCCAGTACTTC
CASSAARRAEETQYF
>.|TRBJ1-1|.|TRBV2
TGTGCCAGCAGGGATGGGGAGGGGGCTGAAGCTTTCTTT
CASRDGEGAEAFF
>.|TRBJ2-2|few|TRBV20-1
TGCAGTGCTTGGATCACCGGGGAGCTGTTTTTT
CSAWITGELFF
>.|TRBJ1-2|few|TRBV6-5
TGTGCCATTCGACGGAACTATGGCTACACCTTC
CAIRRNYGYTF
>TRBD2|TRBJ2-1|.|TRBV25-1
TGTGCCAGCGGATGGACTAGCGGGAGACTGGTCTTC
CASGWTSGRLVF
>.|TRBJ2-1|few|TRBV7-2
TGTGCCAGCACATACGTAAATGAGCAGTTCTTC
CASTYVNEQFF
>TRBD2|TRBJ2-5|.|TRBV5-4
TGTGCCAGCAGCCAAGGGACTAGCGGGGGATATAAAGAGACCCAGTACTTC
CASSQGTSGGYKETQYF